A single sample gave rise to the 5 T cell receptor beta chains below, sequenced in a study of control samples from healthy donors and cancer patients. Repertoires were generated with immunoSEQ multiplex PCR, while TCRdb's copy carries only in-frame clones and drops some. This sample carries 150,000 to 160,000 clones, about 94% of them seen once, and the ten largest clones take 2% to 2.5%. Sequencing was carried out using blood. All receptors come from a man aged 50-59 years in good health.

This chain connects TRBV4-1 to TRBJ1-2; possibly TRBD1 for D (5 bases). CDR1 and CDR2 (germline): MGHRA, YSYEKL. V dropped 4 bases and J dropped 2 bases, with 14 bases sitting between them. The CDR3 covers 15 residues. Here the CDR3 DNA reads TGCGCCAGCAGCCTCCACGGGACGGAGAACTATGGCTACACCTTC. This translates into CASSLHGTENYGYTF.

The V gene is TRBV2, the J gene TRBJ1-4; possibly TRBD1 for D (5 bases). Trimming cost V 11 bases and J 5 bases, with 15 bases left between them. Germline CDR1 SNHLY, CDR2 FYNNEI. This CDR3 spans 13 amino acids. CDR3 in DNA: TGTGCCGGACAACGGGGTCGGAATGAAAAACTGTTTTTT. This encodes CAGQRGRNEKLFF.

This chain connects TRBV24-1 to TRBJ2-3; 9 positions match TRBD2. CDR3 length equals 14 residues. Germline V gene data show CDR1 as KGHDR and CDR2 as SFDVKD. V shed 4 bases and J 3 bases; nucleotides not matched to a gene: 1. The CDR3 loop is CATSESGRTDTQYF. CDR3 nucleotides: TGTGCCACCAGTGAGAGCGGGAGGACAGATACGCAGTATTTT.

DNA for the CDR3: TGTGCCAGCAGTCCCGGGGTCTACTATGGCTACACCTTC. Its protein product is CASSPGVYYGYTF. The J gene is TRBJ1-2, the V gene TRBV6-6, with unresolved D. Germline CDR1 MNHNY, CDR2 SVGAGI (reference sequence). CDR3 length equals 13 residues. Trimming removed 5 bases at V and 3 bases at J, with 10 bases between.

The CDR3 sequence: CASSFSGLAGRTDTQYF. The CDR3 region has the DNA TGTGCCAGCAGTTTTAGTGGGCTAGCGGGTAGGACAGATACGCAGTATTTT. This chain connects TRBV27 to TRBJ2-3; TRBD2 agrees at 8 bases. The CDR3 sequence is 17 residues long. Germline V gene sequence: CDR1 MNHEY, CDR2 SMNVEV (reference sequence). V was clipped by 3 bases and J by 3 bases; unmatched bases: 11.